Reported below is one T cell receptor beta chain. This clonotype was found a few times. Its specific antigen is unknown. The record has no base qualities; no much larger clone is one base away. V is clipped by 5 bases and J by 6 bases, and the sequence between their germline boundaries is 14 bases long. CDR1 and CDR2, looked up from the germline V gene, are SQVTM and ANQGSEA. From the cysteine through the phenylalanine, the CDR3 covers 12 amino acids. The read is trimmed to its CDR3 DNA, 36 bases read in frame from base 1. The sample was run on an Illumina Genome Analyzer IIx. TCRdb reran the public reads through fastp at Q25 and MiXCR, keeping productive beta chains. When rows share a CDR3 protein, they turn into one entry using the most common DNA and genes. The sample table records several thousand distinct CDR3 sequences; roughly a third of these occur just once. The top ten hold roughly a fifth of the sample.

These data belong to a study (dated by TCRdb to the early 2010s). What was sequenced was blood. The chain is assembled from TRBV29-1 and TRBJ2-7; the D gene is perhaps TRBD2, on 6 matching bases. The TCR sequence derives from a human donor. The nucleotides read TGCAGCGTTTTGCGGGGCCAAGGCGAGCAGTACTTC. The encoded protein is CSVLRGQGEQYF.